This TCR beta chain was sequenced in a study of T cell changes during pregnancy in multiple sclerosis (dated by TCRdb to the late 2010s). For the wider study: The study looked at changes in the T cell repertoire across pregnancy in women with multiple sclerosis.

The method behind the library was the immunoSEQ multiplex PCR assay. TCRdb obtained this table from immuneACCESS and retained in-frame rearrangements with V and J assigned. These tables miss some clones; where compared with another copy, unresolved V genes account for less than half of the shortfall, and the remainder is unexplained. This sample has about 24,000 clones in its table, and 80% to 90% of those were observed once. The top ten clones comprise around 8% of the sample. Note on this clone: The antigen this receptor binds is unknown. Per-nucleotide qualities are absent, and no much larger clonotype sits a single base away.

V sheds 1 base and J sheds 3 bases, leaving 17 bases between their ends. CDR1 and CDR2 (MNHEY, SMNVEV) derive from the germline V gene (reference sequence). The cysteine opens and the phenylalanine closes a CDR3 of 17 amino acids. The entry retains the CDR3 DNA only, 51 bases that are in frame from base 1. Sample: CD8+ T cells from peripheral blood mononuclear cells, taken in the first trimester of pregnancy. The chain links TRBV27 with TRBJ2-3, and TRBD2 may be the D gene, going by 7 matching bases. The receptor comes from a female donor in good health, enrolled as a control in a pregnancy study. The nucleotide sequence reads TGTGCCAGCAGTTTATTGGTGGGGGGGGCCAAGACAGATACGCAGTATTTT. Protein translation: CASSLLVGGAKTDTQYF.